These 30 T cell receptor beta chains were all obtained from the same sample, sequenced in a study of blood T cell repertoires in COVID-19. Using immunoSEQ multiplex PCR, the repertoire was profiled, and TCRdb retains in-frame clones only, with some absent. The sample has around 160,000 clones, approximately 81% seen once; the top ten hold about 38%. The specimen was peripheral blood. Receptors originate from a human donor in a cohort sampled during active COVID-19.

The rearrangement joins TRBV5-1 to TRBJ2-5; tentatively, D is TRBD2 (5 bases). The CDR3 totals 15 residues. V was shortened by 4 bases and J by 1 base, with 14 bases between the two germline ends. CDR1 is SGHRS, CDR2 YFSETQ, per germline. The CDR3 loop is CASSESPRGQETQYF. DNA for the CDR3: TGCGCCAGCAGCGAAAGCCCCCGGGGCCAAGAGACCCAGTACTTC. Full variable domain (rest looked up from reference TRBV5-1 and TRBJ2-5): KAGVTQTPRYLIKTRGQQVTLSCSPISGHRSVSWYQQTPGQGLQFLFEYFSETQRNKGNFPGRFSGRQFSNSRSEMNVSTLELGDSALYLCASSESPRGQETQYFGPGTRLLVL.

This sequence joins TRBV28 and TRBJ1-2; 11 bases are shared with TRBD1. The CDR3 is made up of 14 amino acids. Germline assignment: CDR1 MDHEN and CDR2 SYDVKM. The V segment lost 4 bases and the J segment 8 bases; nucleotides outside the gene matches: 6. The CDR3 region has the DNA TGTGCCAGCAGTTCCCCGGGACAGGGGGACGGCTACACCTTC. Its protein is CASSSPGQGDGYTF.

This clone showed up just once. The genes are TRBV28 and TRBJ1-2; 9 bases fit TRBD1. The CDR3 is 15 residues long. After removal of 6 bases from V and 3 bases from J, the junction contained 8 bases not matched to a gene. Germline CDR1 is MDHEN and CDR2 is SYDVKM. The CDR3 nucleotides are TGTGCCAGCAGGCCTCGGACAGGGGAGTACTATGGCTACACCTTC. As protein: CASRPRTGEYYGYTF.

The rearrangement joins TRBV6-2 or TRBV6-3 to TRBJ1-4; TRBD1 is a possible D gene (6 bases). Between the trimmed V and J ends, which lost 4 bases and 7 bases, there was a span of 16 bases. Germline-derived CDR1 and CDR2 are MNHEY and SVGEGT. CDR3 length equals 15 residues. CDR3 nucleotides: TGTGCCAGCAGTTTCAGGGGAAGGAGTACTGAAAAACTGTTTTTT. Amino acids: CASSFRGRSTEKLFF.

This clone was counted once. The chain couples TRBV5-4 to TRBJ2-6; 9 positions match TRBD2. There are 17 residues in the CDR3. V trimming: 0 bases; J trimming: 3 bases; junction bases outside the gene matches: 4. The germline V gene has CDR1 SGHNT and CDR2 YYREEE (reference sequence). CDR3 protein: CASSLASGGLGANVLTF. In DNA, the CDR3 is TGTGCCAGCAGCTTGGCCAGCGGGGGGCTTGGGGCCAACGTCCTGACTTTC.

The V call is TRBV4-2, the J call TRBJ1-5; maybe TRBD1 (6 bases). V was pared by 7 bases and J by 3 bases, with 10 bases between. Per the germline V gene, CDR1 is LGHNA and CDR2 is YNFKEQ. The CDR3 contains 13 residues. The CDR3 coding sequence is TGTGCCAGCAAAGGACAGTCCAATCAGCCCCAGCATTTT. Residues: CASKGQSNQPQHF.

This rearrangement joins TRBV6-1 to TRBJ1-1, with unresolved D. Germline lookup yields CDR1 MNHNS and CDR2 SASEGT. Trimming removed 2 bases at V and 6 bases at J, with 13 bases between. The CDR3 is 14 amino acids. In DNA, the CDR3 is TGTGCCAGCAGTGAATGGGGAGGAAACTCTGAAGCTTTCTTT. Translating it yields CASSEWGGNSEAFF.

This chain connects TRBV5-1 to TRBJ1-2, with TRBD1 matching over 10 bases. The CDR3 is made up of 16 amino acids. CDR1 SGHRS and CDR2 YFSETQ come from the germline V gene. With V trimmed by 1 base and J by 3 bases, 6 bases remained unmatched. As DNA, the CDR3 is TGCGCCAGCAGCTTGTTGAGACAGGGGGCGGACTATGGCTACACCTTC. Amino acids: CASSLLRQGADYGYTF.

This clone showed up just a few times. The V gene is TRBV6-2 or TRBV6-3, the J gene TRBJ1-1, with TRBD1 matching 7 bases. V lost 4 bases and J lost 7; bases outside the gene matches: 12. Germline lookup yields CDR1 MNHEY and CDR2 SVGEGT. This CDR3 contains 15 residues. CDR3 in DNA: TGTGCCAGCAGTTTCAACAGGGGACGTGCTAGTGAAGCTTTCTTT. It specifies CASSFNRGRASEAFF.

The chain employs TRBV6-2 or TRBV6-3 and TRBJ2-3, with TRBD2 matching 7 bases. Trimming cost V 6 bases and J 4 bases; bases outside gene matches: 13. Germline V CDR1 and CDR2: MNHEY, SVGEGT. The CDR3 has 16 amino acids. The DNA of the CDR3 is TGTGCCAGCAGCTCCTACTGGGGCGGGGGAGCAGATACGCAGTATTTT. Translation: CASSSYWGGGADTQYF.

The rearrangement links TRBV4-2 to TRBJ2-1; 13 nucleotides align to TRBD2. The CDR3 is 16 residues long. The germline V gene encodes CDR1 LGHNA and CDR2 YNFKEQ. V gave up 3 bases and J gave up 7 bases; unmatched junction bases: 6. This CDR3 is CASSQQLAGGRNEQFF. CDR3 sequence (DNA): TGTGCCAGCAGCCAGCAACTAGCGGGGGGGCGGAATGAGCAGTTCTTC.

CDR3 nucleotide sequence: TGCGCCAGCAGCCAAGCCGGCAGGGGATTTAGCAATCAGCCCCAGCATTTT. It codes for CASSQAGRGFSNQPQHF. The chain employs TRBV4-1 and TRBJ1-5, with D possibly matching TRBD1 (6 bases). The CDR3 sequence is 17 residues long. Trimming took off 1 base at V and 0 bases at J, with 13 bases between the two ends. Germline loops: CDR1 MGHRA, CDR2 YSYEKL.

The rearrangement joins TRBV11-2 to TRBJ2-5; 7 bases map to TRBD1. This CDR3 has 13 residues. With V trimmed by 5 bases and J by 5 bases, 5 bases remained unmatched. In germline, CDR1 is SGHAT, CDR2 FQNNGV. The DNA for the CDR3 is TGTGCCAGCAGCACACAGGGGAGTGAGACCCAGTACTTC. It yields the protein CASSTQGSETQYF.

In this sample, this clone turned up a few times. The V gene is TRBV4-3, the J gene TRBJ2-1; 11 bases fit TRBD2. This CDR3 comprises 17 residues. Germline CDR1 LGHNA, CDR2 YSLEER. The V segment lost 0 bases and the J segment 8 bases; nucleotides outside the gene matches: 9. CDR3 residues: CASSQDWLAGGRYEQFF. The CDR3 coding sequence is TGCGCCAGCAGCCAAGATTGGCTAGCGGGGGGCCGGTATGAGCAGTTCTTC.

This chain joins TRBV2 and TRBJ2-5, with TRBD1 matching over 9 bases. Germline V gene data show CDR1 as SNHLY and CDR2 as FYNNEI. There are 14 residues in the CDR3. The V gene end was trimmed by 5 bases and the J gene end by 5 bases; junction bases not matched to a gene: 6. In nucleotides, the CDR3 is TGTGCCAGCAGTCAACAGGGGGCGCGGGAGACCCAGTACTTC. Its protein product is CASSQQGARETQYF.

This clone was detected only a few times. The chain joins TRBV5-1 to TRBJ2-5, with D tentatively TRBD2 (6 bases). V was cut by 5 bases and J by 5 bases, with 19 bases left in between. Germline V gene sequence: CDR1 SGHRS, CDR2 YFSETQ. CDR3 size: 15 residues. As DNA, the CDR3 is TGCGCCAGCAGACGCTTGGAGGGCAACGCGGAGACCCAGTACTTC. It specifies CASRRLEGNAETQYF.

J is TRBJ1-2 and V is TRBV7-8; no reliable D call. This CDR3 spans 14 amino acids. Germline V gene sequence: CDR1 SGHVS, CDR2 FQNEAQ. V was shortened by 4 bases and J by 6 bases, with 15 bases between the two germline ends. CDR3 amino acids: CASSSRGGSNGYTF. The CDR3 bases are TGTGCCAGCAGCTCCCGAGGAGGGTCCAATGGCTACACCTTC.

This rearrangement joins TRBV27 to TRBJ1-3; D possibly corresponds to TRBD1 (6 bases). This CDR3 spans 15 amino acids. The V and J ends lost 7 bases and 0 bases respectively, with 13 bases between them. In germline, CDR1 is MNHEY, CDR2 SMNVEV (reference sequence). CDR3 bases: TGTGCCAGCATGATAGGGGGAAGCTCTGGAAACACCATATATTTT. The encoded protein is CASMIGGSSGNTIYF.

This CDR3 reads CASSSGQGLKTEAFF. CDR3 DNA sequence: TGCGCCAGCAGCTCCGGGCAGGGGCTCAAAACTGAAGCTTTCTTT. The rearrangement links TRBV4-1 to TRBJ1-1, with TRBD1 as a possible D gene (6 bases). Germline values: CDR1 MGHRA, CDR2 YSYEKL. V shed 5 bases and J shed 5 bases, with 18 bases lying between them. CDR3 size: 15 residues.

The CDR3 reads CASSTPGTGEAFF. The CDR3 DNA is TGTGCCAGCAGCACACCCGGGACAGGGGAAGCTTTCTTT. J is TRBJ1-1 and V is TRBV3-1 (or the pseudogene TRBV3-2), with 9 bases identical to TRBD1. This CDR3 is built from 13 residues. Germline-derived CDR1 and CDR2 are LGHDT and YNNKEL (reference sequence). The V gene end was trimmed by 5 bases and the J gene end by 8 bases; junction bases not matched to a gene: 6.

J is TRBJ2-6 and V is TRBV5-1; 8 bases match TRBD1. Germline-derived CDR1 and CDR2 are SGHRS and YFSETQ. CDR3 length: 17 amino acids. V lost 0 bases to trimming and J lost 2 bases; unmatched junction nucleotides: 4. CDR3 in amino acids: CASSLDRGSTGANVLTF. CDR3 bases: TGCGCCAGCAGCTTGGACAGGGGGAGTACTGGGGCCAACGTCCTGACTTTC.

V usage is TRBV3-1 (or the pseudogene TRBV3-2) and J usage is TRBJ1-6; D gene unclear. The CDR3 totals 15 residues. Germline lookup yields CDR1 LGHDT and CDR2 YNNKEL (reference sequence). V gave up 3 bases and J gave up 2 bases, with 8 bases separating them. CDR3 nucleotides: TGTGCCAGCAGCCAGATGGGCCCCTATAATTCACCCCTCCACTTT. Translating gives CASSQMGPYNSPLHF.

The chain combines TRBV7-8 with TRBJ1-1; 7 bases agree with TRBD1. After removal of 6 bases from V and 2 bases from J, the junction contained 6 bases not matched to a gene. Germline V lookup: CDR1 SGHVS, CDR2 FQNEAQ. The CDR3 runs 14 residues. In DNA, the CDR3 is TGTGCCAGCAGTCCGGGACAGAGTAACACTGAAGCTTTCTTT. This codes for CASSPGQSNTEAFF.

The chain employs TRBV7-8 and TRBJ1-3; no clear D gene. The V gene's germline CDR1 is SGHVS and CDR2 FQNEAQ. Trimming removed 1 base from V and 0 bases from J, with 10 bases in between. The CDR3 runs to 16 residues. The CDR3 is CASSLDGIPSGNTIYF. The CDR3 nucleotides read TGTGCCAGCAGCTTAGACGGGATACCCTCTGGAAACACCATATATTTT.

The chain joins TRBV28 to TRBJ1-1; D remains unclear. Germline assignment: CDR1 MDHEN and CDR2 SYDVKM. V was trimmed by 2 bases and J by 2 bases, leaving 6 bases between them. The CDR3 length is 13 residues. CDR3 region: CASSLGRNTEAFF. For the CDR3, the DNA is TGTGCCAGCAGTTTAGGCCGAAACACTGAAGCTTTCTTT.

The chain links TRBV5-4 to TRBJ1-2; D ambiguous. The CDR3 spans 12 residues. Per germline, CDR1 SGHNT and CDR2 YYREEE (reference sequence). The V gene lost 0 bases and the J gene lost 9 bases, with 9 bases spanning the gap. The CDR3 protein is CASSLDAGSYTF. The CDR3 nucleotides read TGTGCCAGCAGCTTGGACGCGGGAAGCTACACCTTC.

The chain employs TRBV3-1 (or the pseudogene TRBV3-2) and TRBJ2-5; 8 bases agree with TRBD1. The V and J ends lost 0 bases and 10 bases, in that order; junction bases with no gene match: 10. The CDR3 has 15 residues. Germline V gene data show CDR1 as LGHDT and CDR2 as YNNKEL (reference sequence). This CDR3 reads CASSQDHGQGRNQYF. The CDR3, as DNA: TGTGCCAGCAGCCAAGATCACGGACAGGGACGTAACCAGTACTTC.

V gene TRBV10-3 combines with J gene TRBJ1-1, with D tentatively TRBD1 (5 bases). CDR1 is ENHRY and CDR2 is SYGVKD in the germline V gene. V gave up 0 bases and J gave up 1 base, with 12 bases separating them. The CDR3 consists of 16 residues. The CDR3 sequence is CAISESGGSTNTEAFF. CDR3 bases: TGTGCCATCAGTGAGTCCGGGGGGTCAACGAACACTGAAGCTTTCTTT.

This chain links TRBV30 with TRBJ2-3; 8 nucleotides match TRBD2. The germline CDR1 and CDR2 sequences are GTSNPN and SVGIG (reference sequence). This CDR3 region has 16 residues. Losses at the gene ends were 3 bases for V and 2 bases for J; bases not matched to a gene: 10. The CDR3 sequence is CAWRLGLASPTDTQYF. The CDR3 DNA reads TGTGCCTGGAGATTAGGACTAGCTTCTCCCACAGATACGCAGTATTTT. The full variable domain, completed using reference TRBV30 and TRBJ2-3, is SQTIHQWPATLVQPVGSPLSLECTVEGTSNPNLYWYRQAAGRGLQLLFYSVGIGQISSEVPQNLSASRPQDRQFILSSKKLLLSDSGFYLCAWRLGLASPTDTQYFGPGTRLTVL.

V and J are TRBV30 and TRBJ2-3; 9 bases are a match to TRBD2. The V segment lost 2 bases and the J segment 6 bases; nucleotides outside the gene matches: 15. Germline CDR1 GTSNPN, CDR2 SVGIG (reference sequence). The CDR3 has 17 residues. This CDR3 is CAWSLLGTSSFRDTQYF. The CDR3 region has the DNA TGTGCCTGGAGTTTACTCGGGACTAGCAGTTTCAGGGATACGCAGTATTTT.